This T cell receptor (beta chain) was captured by sequencing in a study of beta chain features in type 1 diabetes. Per germline, CDR1 SGHNT and CDR2 YYREEE (reference sequence). The CDR3 has 15 amino acids. Germline trimming cut 2 bases from V and 7 bases from J; bases unmatched to any gene: 1. The isolated RNA, all of it, was reverse transcribed, so expressed TCRB transcripts were what got sequenced. It was found that naive, central memory and regulatory T cell samples averaged roughly 3.6 million reads. Assay: immunoSEQ multiplex PCR; the TCRdb copy retains only in-frame clones and omits some. The repertoire holds roughly 330,000 clones, with approximately 9.9% as singletons. With regard to this clone: This CDR3 is also generated by other DNA sequences in the sample.

Averaging approximately 120 mL, one heparinised blood draw came from each individual donor. CD45RO/CCR7/CD25/CD127/CD95/CD27 sorting isolated CD4+ naive, central memory, regulatory and stem cell-like memory cells. This sequence joins TRBV5-4 and TRBJ2-1; TRBD2 agrees at 15 bases. This sequence originates from a woman aged 30 to 39 in good health. The sample consisted of naive CD4+ T cells from blood. CDR3 region: CASSLGLAGGNEQFF. The CDR3 region has the DNA TGTGCCAGCAGCTTAGGACTAGCGGGAGGGAATGAGCAGTTCTTC. Combining the CDR3 with reference TRBV5-4 and TRBJ2-1 gives the whole variable domain ETGVTQSPTHLIKTRGQQVTLRCSSQSGHNTVSWYQQALGQGPQFIFQYYREEENGRGNFPPRFSGLQFPNYSSELNVNALELDDSALYLCASSLGLAGGNEQFFGPGTRLTVL.